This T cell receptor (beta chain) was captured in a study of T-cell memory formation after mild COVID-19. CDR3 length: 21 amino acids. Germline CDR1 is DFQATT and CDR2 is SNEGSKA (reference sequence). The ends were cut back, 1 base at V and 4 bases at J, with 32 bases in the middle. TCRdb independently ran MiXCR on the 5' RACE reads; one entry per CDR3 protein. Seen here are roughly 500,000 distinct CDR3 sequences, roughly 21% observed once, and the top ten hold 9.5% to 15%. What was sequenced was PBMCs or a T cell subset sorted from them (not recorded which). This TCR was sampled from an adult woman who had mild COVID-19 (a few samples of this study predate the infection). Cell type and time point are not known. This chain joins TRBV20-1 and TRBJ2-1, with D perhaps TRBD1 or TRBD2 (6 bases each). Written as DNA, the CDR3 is TGCAGTGCTAGAGGAGAAGGGGTTGTGGGGGGCTCCTATCTCCGTTACAATGAGCAGTTCTTC. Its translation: CSARGEGVVGGSYLRYNEQFF.